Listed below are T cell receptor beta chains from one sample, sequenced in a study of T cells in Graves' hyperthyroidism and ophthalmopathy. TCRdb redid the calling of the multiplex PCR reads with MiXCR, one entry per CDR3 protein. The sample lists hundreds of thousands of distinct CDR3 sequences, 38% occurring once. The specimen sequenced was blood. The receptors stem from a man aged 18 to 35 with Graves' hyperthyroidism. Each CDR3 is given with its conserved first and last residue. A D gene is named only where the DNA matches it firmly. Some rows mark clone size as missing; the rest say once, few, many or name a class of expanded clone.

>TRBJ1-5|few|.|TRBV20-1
CSANQHLPNQPQHF
TGCAGTGCTAACCAACACCTACCCAATCAGCCCCAGCATTTT
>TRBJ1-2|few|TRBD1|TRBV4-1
CASSQGAGTGLGGYTF
TGCGCCAGCAGCCAGGGAGCCGGGACAGGGCTTGGAGGCTACACCTTC
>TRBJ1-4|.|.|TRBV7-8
CASSLDSNSLNEKLFF
TGTGCCAGCAGCCTGGACAGTAATAGCCTTAATGAAAAACTGTTTTTT
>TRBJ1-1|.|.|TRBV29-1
CSSLSGFDAFF
TGCAGCAGCCTCTCAGGGTTTGACGCTTTCTTT
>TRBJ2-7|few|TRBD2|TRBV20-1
CSATPSAGGVYEQYF
TGCAGTGCTACACCTTCAGCGGGAGGAGTCTACGAGCAGTACTTC
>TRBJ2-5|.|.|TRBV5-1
CASSQDPAGLQETQYF
TGCGCCAGCAGCCAAGATCCCGCGGGATTACAAGAGACCCAGTACTTC
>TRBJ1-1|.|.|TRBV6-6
CASRRPKNTEAFF
TGTGCCAGCAGACGACCCAAGAACACTGAAGCTTTCTTT
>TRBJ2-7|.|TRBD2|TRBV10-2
CAGSGGLAGFSYEQYF
TGCGCCGGCAGTGGGGGACTAGCGGGGTTCTCCTACGAGCAGTACTTC
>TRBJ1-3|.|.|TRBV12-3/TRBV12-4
CASSRFSGNTIYF
TGTGCCAGCAGTAGGTTTTCTGGAAACACCATATATTTT
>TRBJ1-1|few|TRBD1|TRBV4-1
CASSQTGDEAFF
TGCGCCAGCAGCCAGACAGGGGATGAAGCTTTCTTT
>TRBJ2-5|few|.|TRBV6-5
CASSYFSRDGTQYF
TGTGCCAGCAGTTACTTTTCCAGGGATGGGACCCAGTACTTC
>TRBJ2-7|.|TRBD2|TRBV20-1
CSASPEGRGAYEQYF
TGCAGTGCCTCCCCCGAGGGGCGGGGGGCCTACGAGCAGTACTTC
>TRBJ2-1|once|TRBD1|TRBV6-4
CASSDPTGGGYNEQFF
TGTGCCAGCAGTGACCCAACAGGGGGCGGCTACAATGAGCAGTTCTTC
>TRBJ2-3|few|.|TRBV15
CATSRGKGTDTQYF
TGTGCCACCAGCAGAGGGAAGGGTACAGATACGCAGTATTTT